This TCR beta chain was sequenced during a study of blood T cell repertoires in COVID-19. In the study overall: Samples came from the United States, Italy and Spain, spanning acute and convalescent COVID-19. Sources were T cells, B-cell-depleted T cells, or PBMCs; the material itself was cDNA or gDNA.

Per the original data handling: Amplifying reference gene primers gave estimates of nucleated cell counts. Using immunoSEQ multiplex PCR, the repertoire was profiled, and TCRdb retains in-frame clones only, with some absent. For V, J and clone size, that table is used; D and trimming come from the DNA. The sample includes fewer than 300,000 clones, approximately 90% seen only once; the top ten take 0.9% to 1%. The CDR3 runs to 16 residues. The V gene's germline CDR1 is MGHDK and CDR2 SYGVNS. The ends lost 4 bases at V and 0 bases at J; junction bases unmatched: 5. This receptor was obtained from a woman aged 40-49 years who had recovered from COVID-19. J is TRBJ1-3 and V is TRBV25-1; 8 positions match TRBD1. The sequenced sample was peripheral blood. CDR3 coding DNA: TGTGCCAGCAGTGCCGCCGGGACAGGCTCTGGAAACACCATATATTTT. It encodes CASSAAGTGSGNTIYF.